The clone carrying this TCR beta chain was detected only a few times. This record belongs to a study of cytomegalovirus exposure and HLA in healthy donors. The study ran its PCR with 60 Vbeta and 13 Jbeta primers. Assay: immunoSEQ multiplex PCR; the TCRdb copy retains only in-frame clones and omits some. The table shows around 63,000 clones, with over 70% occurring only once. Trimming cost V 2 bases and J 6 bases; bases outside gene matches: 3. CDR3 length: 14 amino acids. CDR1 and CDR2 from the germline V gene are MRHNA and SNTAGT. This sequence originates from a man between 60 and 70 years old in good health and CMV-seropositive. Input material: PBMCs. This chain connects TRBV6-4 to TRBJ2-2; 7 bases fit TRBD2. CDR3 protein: CASSDVAGAGELFF. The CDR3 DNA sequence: TGTGCCAGCAGTGACGTTGCGGGGGCCGGGGAGCTGTTTTTT.